Listed below are T cell receptor beta chains from one sample, sequenced in a study of cytomegalovirus exposure and HLA in healthy donors. Measured with immunoSEQ multiplex PCR; TCRdb has only the in-frame clones, and not every one. Of about 82,000 clones listed, around 10% are singletons. Input material: PBMCs. The receptor source for this set is a man aged 60-69 years in good health and CMV-seropositive. The CDR3 runs from the conserved cysteine through the conserved F or W. The D gene is left open where the match is weak. Expanded clones get a size class; other rows say once, few or many, or leave the size out.

d_call	v_call	j_call	cdr3_length	clone_size	cdr3_nt	cdr3_aa
TRBD2	TRBV6-6	TRBJ2-1	13	once	TGTGCCAGCAGCTTAGCGGGGAACAATGAGCAGTTCTTC	CASSLAGNNEQFF
TRBD2	TRBV11-3	TRBJ2-1	15	few	TGTGCCAGCAGCCAAGGGAGCGGGAGCTACAATGAGCAGTTCTTC	CASSQGSGSYNEQFF
TRBD1	TRBV6-1	TRBJ1-1	13	.	TGTGCCAGCAGCCTCGACAGGGGTACTGAAGCTTTCTTT	CASSLDRGTEAFF
TRBD2	TRBV2	TRBJ2-7	14	many	TGTGCCAGCAAAGGGACTAGCGGGAGCCACGAGCAGTACTTC	CASKGTSGSHEQYF
TRBD2	TRBV4-1	TRBJ2-3	19	.	TGCGCCAGCAGCCAAGAGCCCATCGAACTAGCGGGGGGCAGGGATACGCAGTATTTT	CASSQEPIELAGGRDTQYF
.	TRBV6-6	TRBJ2-1	15	few	TGTGCCAGTCTTCGCGGGGCTCGTTCCTACAATGAGCAGTTCTTC	CASLRGARSYNEQFF
TRBD1	TRBV9	TRBJ1-2	13	.	TGTGCCAGCAGCGTAGGGGGACAGTACGGCTACACCTTC	CASSVGGQYGYTF
.	TRBV19	TRBJ2-5	14	.	TGTGCCAGTAGTACCTCCGCGGCTCAAGAGACCCAGTACTTC	CASSTSAAQETQYF
TRBD1	TRBV2	TRBJ1-1	14	.	TGTGCCAGCAGGCGGACAGGTTCGAACACTGAAGCTTTCTTT	CASRRTGSNTEAFF
.	TRBV7-2	TRBJ1-5	16	.	TGTGCCAGCAGCTTAGATGGGGGGATTGTTCCTCAGCCCCAGCATTTT	CASSLDGGIVPQPQHF
TRBD1	TRBV6-1	TRBJ2-5	13	.	TGTGCCAGCAGAGCAGGGGGTGGGGAGACCCAGTACTTC	CASRAGGGETQYF
.	TRBV6-5	TRBJ1-3	15	.	TGTGCCAGCAGTTACAGACAGCTCTCTGGAAACACCATATATTTT	CASSYRQLSGNTIYF
.	TRBV14	TRBJ1-1	13	few	TGTGCCAGCAGCCTCGGACAGAACACTGAAGCTTTCTTT	CASSLGQNTEAFF
TRBD2	TRBV15	TRBJ2-3	18	few	TGTGCCACCAGCAGACCGAATCGAGTAGCGGGAGGAACAGATACGCAGTATTTT	CATSRPNRVAGGTDTQYF
TRBD2	TRBV5-4	TRBJ2-5	15	.	TGTGCCAGCAGCTCCCCCGGGAGGGTGGTAGAGACCCAGTACTTC	CASSSPGRVVETQYF
TRBD2	TRBV11-3	TRBJ2-7	15	few	TGTGCCAGCAGCTTAGAAACGGGAGGGTCCTACGAGCAGTACTTC	CASSLETGGSYEQYF
.	TRBV30	TRBJ2-7	13	few	TGTGCCTGGAGTACAAGGGGCATCGACGAGCAGTACTTC	CAWSTRGIDEQYF
TRBD2	TRBV10-3	TRBJ2-1	16	.	TGTGCCATCAGTGATGGGACTAGCGGGACGTACAATGAGCAGTTCTTC	CAISDGTSGTYNEQFF
.	TRBV29-1	TRBJ2-1	11	.	TGCAGAGTAGAGTCCTACAATGAGCAGTTCTTC	CRVESYNEQFF
.	TRBV19	TRBJ1-5	15	few	TGTGCCAGTACCGGTCAAGCTATTAGCAATCAGCCCCAGCATTTT	CASTGQAISNQPQHF
TRBD2	TRBV6-1	TRBJ2-3	16	.	TGTGCCAGCAGTGAAGCGGCTAGCGGCGGCACAGATACGCAGTATTTT	CASSEAASGGTDTQYF
TRBD1	TRBV5-1	TRBJ2-4	15	few	TGCGCCAGCAGCTCTCAGGGGGTCCTCGGGAACATTCAGTACTTC	CASSSQGVLGNIQYF
TRBD2	TRBV10-3	TRBJ2-5	15	.	TGTGCCATCAGTGAGGTAGCGGGAGACGGGGAGACCCAGTACTTC	CAISEVAGDGETQYF
.	TRBV6-5	TRBJ1-1	13	few	TGTGCCAGAAGTCCCCATCAGGGGACTGAAGCTTTCTTT	CARSPHQGTEAFF
TRBD2	TRBV4-2	TRBJ2-2	16	.	TGTGCCAGCAGCCAAGATCGGTTAGCGGGGGTTCGGGAGCTGTTTTTT	CASSQDRLAGVRELFF
.	TRBV5-6	TRBJ1-2	11	few	TGTGCCAGCACCCTAAGCGGTGGCTACACCTTC	CASTLSGGYTF
TRBD2	TRBV9	TRBJ2-2	16	.	TGTGCCAGCAGCCCCCGTGAGGCGGGAGGGTGGGGGGAGCTGTTTTTT	CASSPREAGGWGELFF